Sequencing of this TCR beta chain was carried out in a study of T-cell memory formation after mild COVID-19. Study-level results: Contracting clones from day 15 to 85 had balanced CD4/CD8; later expanders favoured CD4+. Nothing confirmed that second-wave clones peaking on day 37 were specific for SARS-CoV-2.

TCR alpha and TCR beta cDNA libraries carrying sample barcodes and UMIs came from 5'RACE with constant-segment primers. MiXCR was run by TCRdb on the 5' RACE reads, yielding one entry per CDR3 protein. The sample includes 45,000 to 55,000 distinct CDR3 sequences, roughly 9% of them seen just once. The CDR3 is made up of 13 amino acids. The J segment lost 7 bases and the V segment lost 4 bases, leaving 6 bases of the junction unmatched. CDR1 is LGHNA, CDR2 YNFKEQ, per germline. Note on this clonotype: Its antigen is not known.

The clonotype was recovered from an adult woman who had mild COVID-19 (a few samples of this study predate the infection). Cell type and time point are not known. V is TRBV4-2 and J is TRBJ1-2; 7 nucleotides line up with TRBD1. The specimen was PBMCs or a T cell subset sorted from them (not recorded which). The CDR3 region has the DNA TGTGCCAGCAGCCCCGAGACAGGGCTTGGCTACACCTTC. It encodes CASSPETGLGYTF.